The clone carrying this T cell receptor beta chain was observed a single time. Its antigen remains unknown. Clones were read by immunoSEQ multiplex PCR, and TCRdb kept only the in-frame ones, dropping some. The repertoire includes some 3,500 clones, 60% to 85% of them detected once, and 4% sits in the top ten. These data originate in a study of immune cell composition in non-small cell lung cancer. Broader study findings: Tumour-reactive clones were not shown to match dominant in vivo tumour clones. Lung adenocarcinomas had lower top 10 clone scores and clonality than squamous tumours.

Frozen unsorted single-cell suspensions supplied the genomic DNA. CDR1 and CDR2 (germline): SGHDT, YYEEEE. Losses at the gene ends were 4 bases for V and 2 bases for J; bases not matched to a gene: 3. This CDR3 has 15 amino acids. Input material: lung tumor tissue. J is TRBJ2-1 and V is TRBV5-6; 10 nucleotides line up with TRBD1. The sequence was collected from a human donor with non-small cell lung cancer. The CDR3 DNA follows: TGTGCCAGCAGCCCGGGACAGGGGACCTACAATGAGCAGTTCTTC. Protein sequence: CASSPGQGTYNEQFF.